These 31 T cell receptor beta chains share one sample of origin, sequenced in a study of blood T cell repertoires in COVID-19. Assay: immunoSEQ multiplex PCR; the TCRdb copy retains only in-frame clones and omits some. The table shows under 200,000 clones, with 80% to 85% occurring only once. The sample comprised peripheral blood. These TCRs come from a human donor with acute or convalescent COVID-19. The donor label of this sample is uncertain.

At least ten counts were recorded for this clone. The same CDR3 is also encoded by other DNA sequences in this sample. This chain uses TRBV6-5 with TRBJ2-6; D is unresolved. This CDR3 comprises 14 residues. Trimming cost V 6 bases and J 0 bases, with 6 bases left between them. CDR1 and CDR2 from the germline V gene are MNHEY and SVGAGI. The CDR3 DNA follows: TGTGCCAGCAGCCTGTCCTCTGGGGCCAACGTCCTGACTTTC. It codes for CASSLSSGANVLTF.

The chain couples TRBV15 to TRBJ1-3; D ambiguous. The germline V and J ends were trimmed by 2 bases and 0 bases, with 8 bases remaining between them. CDR3 length equals 15 residues. Germline V gene lookup returns CDR1 LNHNV and CDR2 YYDKDF (reference sequence). CDR3 nucleotides: TGTGCCACCAGCAGAAGACTGGACTCTGGAAACACCATATATTTT. Amino acid sequence: CATSRRLDSGNTIYF. The variable domain in full, with the rest retrieved from reference TRBV15 and TRBJ1-3, is DAMVIQNPRYQVTQFGKPVTLSCSQTLNHNVMYWYQQKSSQAPKLLFHYYDKDFNNEADTPDNFQSRRPNTSFCFLDIRSPGLGDTAMYLCATSRRLDSGNTIYFGEGSWLTVV.

The genes are TRBV2 and TRBJ1-2; 7 nucleotides agree with TRBD1. The V segment lost 6 bases and the J segment 5 bases; nucleotides outside the gene matches: 9. The germline V gene has CDR1 SNHLY and CDR2 FYNNEI. This CDR3 contains 14 residues. CDR3 region: CASRQTGIGYGYTF. The CDR3 DNA reads TGTGCCAGCAGACAGACAGGGATCGGGTATGGCTACACCTTC.

J is TRBJ2-2 and V is TRBV29-1, with 9 bases aligning to TRBD2. The CDR3 consists of 17 residues. Germline V lookup: CDR1 SQVTM, CDR2 ANQGSEA. V lost 0 bases and J lost 0; bases outside the gene matches: 5. The CDR3 coding sequence is TGCAGCGTTGAAGATCCAGCGGGGGGCCCGAACACCGGGGAGCTGTTTTTT. Amino acid sequence: CSVEDPAGGPNTGELFF.

The CDR3 sequence is CASQLTGQYGYTF. The CDR3, as DNA: TGTGCCAGCCAACTTACGGGACAATATGGCTACACCTTC. The chain links TRBV28 to TRBJ1-2, with D possibly being TRBD1 (6 bases). This CDR3 is built from 13 residues. The ends were cut back, 8 bases at V and 5 bases at J, with 15 bases in the middle. The germline CDR1 and CDR2 sequences are MDHEN and SYDVKM.

V and J are TRBV28 and TRBJ1-2; 7 nucleotides align to TRBD1. The CDR3 totals 14 residues. J lost 3 bases, V lost 8 bases, and 9 bases had no gene match. The germline V gene encodes CDR1 MDHEN and CDR2 SYDVKM. CDR3 protein: CASGGTALDYGYTF. CDR3 nucleotides: TGTGCCAGCGGGGGGACAGCGCTGGACTATGGCTACACCTTC.

The CDR3 loop is CASSNRTGNYGYTF. DNA of the CDR3: TGCGCCAGCAGCAACCGGACAGGGAACTATGGCTACACCTTC. The gene calls are TRBV5-1 and TRBJ1-2, with 8 bases identical to TRBD1. Trimming removed 4 bases from V and 2 bases from J; junction bases left unmatched: 4. Germline V gives CDR1 SGHRS, CDR2 YFSETQ. CDR3 length: 14 amino acids.

V gene TRBV30 combines with J gene TRBJ1-1; D not certain. The V and J ends lost 5 bases and 5 bases respectively, with 15 bases between them. The CDR3 contains 13 residues. Germline CDR1 and CDR2: GTSNPN and SVGIG (reference sequence). The CDR3 region is CAWGPGLGTEAFF. CDR3 DNA sequence: TGTGCCTGGGGCCCTGGGCTTGGGACTGAAGCTTTCTTT.

This CDR3 reads CASTPGTGGLYGYTF. The CDR3, as DNA: TGTGCCAGCACCCCCGGGACAGGGGGCCTCTATGGCTACACCTTC. The chain has TRBV6-5 and TRBJ1-2; 12 bases match TRBD1. The trim removed 7 bases at V and 4 bases at J, leaving 7 bases unmatched. Germline loops: CDR1 MNHEY, CDR2 SVGAGI. The CDR3 length is 15 residues.

The J gene is TRBJ1-3, the V gene TRBV9, with 10 bases fitting TRBD1. CDR1 SGDLS and CDR2 YYNGEE come from the germline V gene. J lost 3 bases, V lost 3 bases, and 6 bases had no gene match. The CDR3 is 16 residues long. CDR3 bases: TGTGCCAGCAGCGCCACCGGGACAGGGGTTGGAAACACCATATATTTT. Its protein product is CASSATGTGVGNTIYF.

This clone occurred a few times. CDR3 region: CASSPLAESYNEQFF. The CDR3 DNA follows: TGCGCCAGCAGCCCTTTAGCGGAATCCTACAATGAGCAGTTCTTC. This chain uses TRBV5-1 with TRBJ2-1; TRBD2 is a possible D gene (6 bases). Trimming shortened V by 4 bases and J by 1 base, and 12 bases separated the two germline ends. The V gene's germline CDR1 is SGHRS and CDR2 YFSETQ. The CDR3 has 15 amino acids.

This sequence joins TRBV6-5 and TRBJ2-7; TRBD1 matches 9 bases. There are 13 residues in the CDR3. J was trimmed by 6 bases and V by 0 bases; bases with no gene match: 0. From germline, CDR1 is MNHEY and CDR2 SVGAGI. Written as DNA, the CDR3 is TGTGCCAGCAGTTACTCGGACAGGGGCGAGCAGTACTTC. Its protein product is CASSYSDRGEQYF.

This clone was observed a handful of times. The rearrangement links TRBV28 to TRBJ1-4; possible D gene TRBD1, 6 bases. Trimming stripped 3 bases from V and 10 bases from J, with 15 bases between. Germline V gene lookup returns CDR1 MDHEN and CDR2 SYDVKM. This CDR3 contains 14 residues. This chain's CDR3 is CASSLGQGQRKLFF. The CDR3 DNA reads TGTGCCAGCAGTTTGGGGCAGGGGCAGAGAAAACTGTTTTTT. Together with reference TRBV28 and TRBJ1-4, the CDR3 gives the full variable domain: DVKVTQSSRYLVKRTGEKVFLECVQDMDHENMFWYRQDPGLGLRLIYFSYDVKMKEKGDIPEGYSVSREKKERFSLILESASTNQTSMYLCASSLGQGQRKLFFGSGTQLSVL.

This sequence joins TRBV7-2 and TRBJ1-1; D is possibly TRBD1 (5 bases). The CDR3 is 17 amino acids. From germline, CDR1 is SGHTA and CDR2 FQGNSA. Trimming cost V 6 bases and J 1 base, with 21 bases left between them. Written as DNA, the CDR3 is TGTGCCAGCAGTCCTCAAAGGAAGGGGCAGCAGAACACTGAAGCTTTCTTT. Amino acids: CASSPQRKGQQNTEAFF.

The sample holds a few counts of this clone. The identical CDR3 is also encoded by other nucleotide sequences in the sample. The chain joins TRBV5-6 to TRBJ1-5, with 10 bases that match TRBD1. Germline CDR1 SGHDT, CDR2 YYEEEE. Trimming at V came to 4 bases and at J to 7 bases, leaving 5 bases not matched to a gene. The CDR3 sequence is 14 residues long. In DNA, the CDR3 is TGTGCCAGCAGCCTCCGGGACAGGGGCCAGCCCCAGCATTTT. This encodes CASSLRDRGQPQHF.

V is TRBV30 and J is TRBJ2-7, with D tentatively TRBD1 (6 bases). This CDR3 comprises 14 residues. Per germline, CDR1 GTSNPN and CDR2 SVGIG (reference sequence). Trimming removed 5 bases from V and 0 bases from J, with 14 bases in between. DNA for the CDR3: TGTGCCTGGGGGTCCGGGACAAGCTCCTACGAGCAGTACTTC. Translation: CAWGSGTSSYEQYF.

V gene TRBV2 combines with J gene TRBJ2-1; 8 nucleotides align to TRBD2. The CDR3 extends over 16 amino acids. Trimming removed 8 bases from V and 9 bases from J; junction bases left unmatched: 18. Looked up from germline, CDR1 is SNHLY and CDR2 is FYNNEI. The CDR3 DNA sequence: TGTGCCAGCGAGGATTCGAGCGGGAGAGTCACTGGTGAGCAGTTCTTC. Translation gives CASEDSSGRVTGEQFF.

The rearrangement uses TRBV30 and TRBJ2-1, with 7 bases identical to TRBD2. The germline V gene encodes CDR1 GTSNPN and CDR2 SVGIG (reference sequence). V dropped 5 bases and J dropped 2; count of bases not matched to a gene: 6. The CDR3 contains 14 residues. As DNA, the CDR3 is TGTGCCTGGGTTCGCGGGGGAACCTACAATGAGCAGTTCTTC. As protein: CAWVRGGTYNEQFF.

The V call is TRBV18, the J call TRBJ1-2; 8 bases map to TRBD1. The trim removed 6 bases at V and 3 bases at J, leaving 6 bases unmatched. This CDR3 region has 14 residues. Germline CDR1 and CDR2: KGHSH and LQKENI. The CDR3 is CASSAGTGDYGYTF. CDR3 in DNA: TGTGCCAGCTCGGCCGGGACAGGCGACTATGGCTACACCTTC.

The chain carries TRBV5-1 and TRBJ2-7; 10 bases agree with TRBD2. Germline V gives CDR1 SGHRS, CDR2 YFSETQ. J was trimmed by 0 bases and V by 2 bases; bases with no gene match: 8. The CDR3 runs 17 residues. As DNA, the CDR3 is TGCGCCAGCAGCTTTTCCCCCAGCGGGGGGGCCTCCTACGAGCAGTACTTC. Translation gives CASSFSPSGGASYEQYF.

The chain carries TRBV19 and TRBJ1-5, with 9 nucleotides matching TRBD1. The junction had 8 bases not matched to a gene; V was cut back by 8 bases and J by 9 bases. This CDR3 region has 13 residues. Germline V lookup: CDR1 LNHDA, CDR2 SQIVND (reference sequence). CDR3 in DNA: TGTGCCAGTCGGACAGGGGAATTCCGGCCCCAGCATTTT. It encodes CASRTGEFRPQHF.

The V call is TRBV5-4, the J call TRBJ1-1; 10 bases line up with TRBD1. V lost 4 bases and J lost 6; bases outside the gene matches: 12. The CDR3 extends over 16 amino acids. Germline V gene data show CDR1 as SGHNT and CDR2 as YYREEE (reference sequence). CDR3 sequence: CASSRETGGGLAEAFF. The CDR3, as DNA: TGTGCCAGCAGCCGGGAGACAGGGGGCGGATTAGCTGAAGCTTTCTTT.

This chain links TRBV2 with TRBJ1-2; D gene uncertain. There are 13 residues in the CDR3. Germline V gene data show CDR1 as SNHLY and CDR2 as FYNNEI. The germline V and J ends were trimmed by 5 bases and 8 bases, with 15 bases remaining between them. Here the CDR3 DNA reads TGTGCCAGCAGTCCTAGCGGAGGACGAGGCTACACCTTC. As protein: CASSPSGGRGYTF.

V and J are TRBV2 and TRBJ2-2; 13 bases align to TRBD2. This CDR3 comprises 17 residues. Germline V gene data show CDR1 as SNHLY and CDR2 as FYNNEI. V shed 8 bases, J shed 2 bases, and the junction held 8 bases outside the gene matches. As DNA, the CDR3 is TGTGCCAGCGGGGGGACTAGCGGGACCATTAACACCGGGGAGCTGTTTTTT. Its protein is CASGGTSGTINTGELFF.

J is TRBJ1-3 and V is TRBV11-1, with D unresolved. The CDR3 is 13 amino acids. The germline V gene has CDR1 SGHAT and CDR2 FQDESV (reference sequence). Trimming removed 4 bases at V and 4 bases at J, with 8 bases between. The CDR3 DNA is TGTGCCAGCAGCTCCACAGCCGGAAACACCATATATTTT. Protein: CASSSTAGNTIYF.

The chain employs TRBV2 and TRBJ2-7; TRBD1 aligns across 7 bases. CDR1 is SNHLY and CDR2 is FYNNEI in the germline V gene. V shed 7 bases, J shed 3 bases, and the junction held 3 bases outside the gene matches. CDR3 length: 12 amino acids. The CDR3 reads CASTRQGYEQYF. As DNA, the CDR3 is TGTGCCAGCACCAGACAGGGCTACGAGCAGTACTTC.

The chain has TRBV10-3 and TRBJ1-2, with D perhaps matching TRBD1 (6 bases). CDR3 size: 13 residues. Germline V lookup: CDR1 ENHRY, CDR2 SYGVKD. The V gene lost 3 bases and the J gene lost 3 bases, with 8 bases spanning the gap. The CDR3 here is CAISEQGYYGYTF. The CDR3 nucleotides read TGTGCCATCAGTGAACAGGGTTACTATGGCTACACCTTC.

This chain connects TRBV14 to TRBJ2-2, with TRBD2 matching 8 bases. This CDR3 spans 16 amino acids. V shed 0 bases and J 7 bases; nucleotides not matched to a gene: 7. Germline lookup yields CDR1 SGHDN and CDR2 FVKESK. CDR3 sequence reads: CASSQDPGGLGGELFF. DNA for the CDR3: TGTGCCAGCAGCCAAGATCCGGGAGGGCTCGGCGGGGAGCTGTTTTTT.

The rearrangement joins TRBV3-1 (or the pseudogene TRBV3-2) to TRBJ2-2, with 8 bases identical to TRBD2. The ends lost 4 bases at V and 4 bases at J; junction bases unmatched: 8. The CDR3 runs to 16 residues. Germline values: CDR1 LGHDT, CDR2 YNNKEL (reference sequence). The CDR3 loop reads CASSPKGRGVTGELFF. CDR3 sequence (DNA): TGTGCCAGCAGCCCAAAGGGGCGGGGGGTCACCGGGGAGCTGTTTTTT.

The chain couples TRBV11-1 to TRBJ1-2, with D unclear. CDR3 size: 16 residues. The germline V gene encodes CDR1 SGHAT and CDR2 FQDESV (reference sequence). The V and J ends lost 5 bases and 4 bases respectively, with 20 bases between them. The CDR3, as DNA: TGTGCCAGCAGCCTACACAGCAGCACCGATGTCTATGGCTACACCTTC. Protein: CASSLHSSTDVYGYTF.

This chain uses TRBV6-5 with TRBJ2-2, with D perhaps matching TRBD1 (6 bases). Germline V gives CDR1 MNHEY, CDR2 SVGAGI. Trimming shortened V by 4 bases and J by 7 bases, and 16 bases separated the two germline ends. The CDR3 is 15 residues long. The CDR3 is CASSSGTSVIGELFF. The CDR3 DNA is TGTGCCAGCAGTTCCGGGACAAGTGTCATCGGGGAGCTGTTTTTT.